The clone carrying this T cell receptor beta chain was detected a few times. The sample belongs to a study of patients and donors after allogeneic stem cell transplantation. Trimming removed 0 bases from V and 4 bases from J, with 12 bases in between. Per germline, CDR1 SGHTA and CDR2 FQGNSA. The CDR3 runs 15 residues. TCRdb reanalysed the RT-PCR reads using MiXCR and keeps one entry per CDR3 protein. The data show some 150,000 distinct CDR3 sequences, over 30% seen once. The genes are TRBV7-2 and TRBJ1-1; unclear D gene. Sequenced: blood, either unsorted or a sorted T cell fraction (not recorded which). This receptor was identified in a human donor who was either an allogeneic HSCT recipient or a stem cell or donor lymphocyte infusion donor (not recorded which). It is not recorded whose cells these are; they may come from a transplant donor. The CDR3 is CASSLAPGSGTEAFF. The CDR3 coding sequence is TGTGCCAGCAGCTTAGCGCCGGGTAGTGGCACTGAAGCTTTCTTT.